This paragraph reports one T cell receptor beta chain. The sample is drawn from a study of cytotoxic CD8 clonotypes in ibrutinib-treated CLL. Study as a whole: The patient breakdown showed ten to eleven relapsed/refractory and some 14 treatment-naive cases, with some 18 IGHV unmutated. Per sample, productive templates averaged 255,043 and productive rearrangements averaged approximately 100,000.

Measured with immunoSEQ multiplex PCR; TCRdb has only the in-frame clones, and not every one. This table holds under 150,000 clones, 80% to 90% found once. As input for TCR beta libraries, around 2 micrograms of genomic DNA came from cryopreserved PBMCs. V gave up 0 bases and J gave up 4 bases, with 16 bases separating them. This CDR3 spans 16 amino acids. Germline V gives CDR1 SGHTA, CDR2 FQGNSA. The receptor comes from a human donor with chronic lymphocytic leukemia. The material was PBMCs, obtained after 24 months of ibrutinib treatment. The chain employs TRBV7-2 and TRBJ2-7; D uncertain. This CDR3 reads CASSLALRKGFYEQYF. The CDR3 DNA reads TGTGCCAGCAGCTTAGCCCTCCGAAAGGGATTTTACGAGCAGTACTTC.